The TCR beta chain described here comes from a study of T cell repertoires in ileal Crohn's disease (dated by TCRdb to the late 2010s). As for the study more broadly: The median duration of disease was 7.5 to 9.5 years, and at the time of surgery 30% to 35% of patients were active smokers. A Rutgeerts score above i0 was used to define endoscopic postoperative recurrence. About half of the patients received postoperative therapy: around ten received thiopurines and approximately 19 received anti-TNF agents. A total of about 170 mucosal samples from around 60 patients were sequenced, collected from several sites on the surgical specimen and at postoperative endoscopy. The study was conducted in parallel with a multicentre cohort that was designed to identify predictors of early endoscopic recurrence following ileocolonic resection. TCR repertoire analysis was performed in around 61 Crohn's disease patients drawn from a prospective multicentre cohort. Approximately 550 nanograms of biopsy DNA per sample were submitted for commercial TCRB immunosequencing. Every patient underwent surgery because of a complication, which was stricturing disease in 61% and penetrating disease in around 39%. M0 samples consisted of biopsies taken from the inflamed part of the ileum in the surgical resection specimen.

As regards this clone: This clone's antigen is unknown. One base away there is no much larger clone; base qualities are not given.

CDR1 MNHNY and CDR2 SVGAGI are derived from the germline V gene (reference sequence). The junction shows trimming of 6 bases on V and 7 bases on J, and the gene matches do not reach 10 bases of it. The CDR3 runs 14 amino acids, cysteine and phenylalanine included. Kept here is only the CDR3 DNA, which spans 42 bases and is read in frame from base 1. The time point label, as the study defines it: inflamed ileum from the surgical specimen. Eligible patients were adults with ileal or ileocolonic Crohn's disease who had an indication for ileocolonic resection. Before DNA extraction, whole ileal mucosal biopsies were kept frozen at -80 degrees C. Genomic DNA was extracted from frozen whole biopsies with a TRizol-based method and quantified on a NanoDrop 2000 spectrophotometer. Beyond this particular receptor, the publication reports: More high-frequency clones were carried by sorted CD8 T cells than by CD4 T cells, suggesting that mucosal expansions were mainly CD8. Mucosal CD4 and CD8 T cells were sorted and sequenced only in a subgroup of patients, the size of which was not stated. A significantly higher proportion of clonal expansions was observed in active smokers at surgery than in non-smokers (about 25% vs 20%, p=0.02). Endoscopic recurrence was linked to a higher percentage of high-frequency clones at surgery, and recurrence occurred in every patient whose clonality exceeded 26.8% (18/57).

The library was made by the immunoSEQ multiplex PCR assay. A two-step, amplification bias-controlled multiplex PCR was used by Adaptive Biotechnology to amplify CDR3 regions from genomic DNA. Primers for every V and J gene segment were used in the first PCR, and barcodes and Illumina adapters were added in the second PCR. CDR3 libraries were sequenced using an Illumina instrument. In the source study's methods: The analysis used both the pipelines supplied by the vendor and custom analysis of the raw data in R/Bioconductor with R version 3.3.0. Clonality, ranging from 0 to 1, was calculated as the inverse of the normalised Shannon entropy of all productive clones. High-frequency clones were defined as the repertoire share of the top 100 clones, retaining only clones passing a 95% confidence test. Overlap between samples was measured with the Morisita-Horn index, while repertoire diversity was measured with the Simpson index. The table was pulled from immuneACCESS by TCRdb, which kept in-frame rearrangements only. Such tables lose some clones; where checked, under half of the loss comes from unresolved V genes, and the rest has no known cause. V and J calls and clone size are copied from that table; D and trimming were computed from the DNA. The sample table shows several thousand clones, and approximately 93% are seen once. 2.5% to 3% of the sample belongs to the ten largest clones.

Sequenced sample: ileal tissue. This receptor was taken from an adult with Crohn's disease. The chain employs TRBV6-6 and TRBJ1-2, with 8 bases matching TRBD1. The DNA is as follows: TGTGCCAGCAGAACTCCATGGACAGGGAGTGGCTACACCTTC. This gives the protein CASRTPWTGSGYTF.